The sequence of this T cell receptor beta chain was determined in a study of T-cell reconstitution after alpha-beta-depleted transplantation in children. Overall study results and limits: Several hundred expanded graft clones reportedly gave rise to the alpha-beta T cells present about two months after transplant. At one year after transplant, newly produced T cells mostly accounted for T-cell counts and diversity.

A remark on this clonotype: Its antigen remains unknown.

The authors prepared the TCRbeta library with unique molecular identifiers. MiXCR was run by TCRdb on the PCR reads, yielding one entry per CDR3 protein. The sample lists 440,000 or so distinct CDR3 sequences, around two fifths seen once, with roughly a quarter in the top ten. CDR3 length: 14 residues. With 0 bases clipped from V and 3 bases from J, the junction kept 5 bases outside the gene matches. The germline V gene has CDR1 SQVTM and CDR2 ANQGSEA. The V and J genes are TRBV29-1 and TRBJ2-7; the match to TRBD1 covers 7 bases. The TCR comes from a girl under 10 years old with aplastic anemia, due to receive a stem cell transplant. The sample in question was PBMCs, obtained before TCRalphabeta/CD19-depleted stem cell transplant. This CDR3 reads CSVEENAGGYEQYF. DNA for the CDR3: TGCAGCGTTGAAGAAAATGCAGGGGGCTACGAGCAGTACTTC.